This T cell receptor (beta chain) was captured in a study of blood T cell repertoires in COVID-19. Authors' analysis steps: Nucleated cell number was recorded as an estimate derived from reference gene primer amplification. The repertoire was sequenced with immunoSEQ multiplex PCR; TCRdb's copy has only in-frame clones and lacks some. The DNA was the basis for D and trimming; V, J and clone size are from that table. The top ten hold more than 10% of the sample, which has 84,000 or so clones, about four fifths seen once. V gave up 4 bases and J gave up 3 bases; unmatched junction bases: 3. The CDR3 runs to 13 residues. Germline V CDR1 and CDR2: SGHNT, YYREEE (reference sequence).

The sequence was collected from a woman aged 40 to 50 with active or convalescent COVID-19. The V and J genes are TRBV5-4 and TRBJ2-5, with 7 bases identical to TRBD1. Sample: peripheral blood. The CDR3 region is CASSPGQEETQYF. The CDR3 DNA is TGTGCCAGCAGCCCCGGACAGGAAGAGACCCAGTACTTC. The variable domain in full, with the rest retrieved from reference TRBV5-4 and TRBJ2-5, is ETGVTQSPTHLIKTRGQQVTLRCSSQSGHNTVSWYQQALGQGPQFIFQYYREEENGRGNFPPRFSGLQFPNYSSELNVNALELDDSALYLCASSPGQEETQYFGPGTRLLVL.